This entry describes one TCR beta chain. In Cohort 3, a recovered donor had either two negative PCRs, clearance, or symptom resolution. This sample is drawn from a study of blood T cell repertoires in COVID-19. Some clones are missing from TCRdb's copy, which holds only in-frame ones; the method was immunoSEQ multiplex PCR. The data show some 250,000 clones, with 70% to 90% seen just once and around 1.8% held by the top ten. This sequence originates from a woman in her fifties or sixties who had recovered from COVID-19. Material for sequencing was PBMCs or T cells enriched from blood (not recorded which).

The CDR3 DNA reads as TGTGCCAGCGGGAAAGACAGGGTGACTGAAGCTTTCTTT. It translates to CASGKDRVTEAFF. V and J are TRBV27 and TRBJ1-1; 7 nucleotides match TRBD1. The CDR3 contains 13 residues. The V and J ends lost 8 bases and 5 bases, in that order; junction bases with no gene match: 8. Germline CDR1 is MNHEY and CDR2 is SMNVEV (reference sequence).